This T cell receptor (beta chain) is drawn from a study of lung T cells in sarcoidosis with Löfgren's syndrome. To note about this clonotype: At one of its ends the junction is not consistent with the germline gene, which may arise from a read error.

One entry per CDR3 protein, called by TCRdb with MiXCR from the reads. The data contain about 63,000 distinct CDR3 sequences, around 21% of them singletons. This clonotype was sampled from a human donor with sarcoidosis (Löfgren's syndrome or another form), or a control subject (not recorded which). The specimen sequenced was CD4+ T cells from PBMCs.

This chain's CDR3 is CASSLGLAGNNEQFF. Here the CDR3 DNA reads TGCGCCAGCAGCCTAGGACTAGCGGGGAACAATGAGCAGTTCTTC. This chain uses TRBV11-2 with TRBJ2-1; TRBD2 matches at 12 bases. This CDR3 comprises 15 residues. Germline-derived CDR1 and CDR2 are SGHAT and FQNNGV.